One and the same sample provided the 22 T cell receptor beta chains below, sequenced in a study of shared clonotypes between healthy human individuals. Naive-designated CD8 cells lacked CD45RO, were positively enriched for CCR7, and omitted terminally differentiated effector memory CD45RA+ cells. TCRdb keeps only in-frame clones here, not all; method: immunoSEQ multiplex PCR. The sample contains about 2.1 million clones, 85% to 95% of which appear only once. Specimen: naive CD8+ T cells from PBMCs. The receptor source for this set is a man between 18 and 29 years old in good health. Some clones in this sample may be carry-over from other donors' samples.

The chain recombines TRBV27 with TRBJ2-2; possible D gene TRBD1, 5 bases. Germline loops: CDR1 MNHEY, CDR2 SMNVEV (reference sequence). V lost 2 bases and J lost 1, with 8 bases in between. This CDR3 contains 15 residues. This CDR3 reads CASSLLRGNTGELFF. CDR3 DNA sequence: TGTGCCAGCAGTTTACTAAGGGGGAACACCGGGGAGCTGTTTTTT.

The chain joins TRBV5-5 to TRBJ2-7; D may be TRBD1 (5 bases). There are 15 residues in the CDR3. Trimming shortened V by 0 bases and J by 6 bases, and 16 bases separated the two germline ends. The V gene's germline CDR1 is SGHKS and CDR2 YYEKEE (reference sequence). The CDR3 DNA sequence: TGTGCCAGCAGCTTGGAGAGGACAATCTCAGTCGAGCAGTACTTC. Encoded protein: CASSLERTISVEQYF.

This chain links TRBV6-1 with TRBJ2-5, with D perhaps matching TRBD1 (6 bases). The CDR3 extends over 17 amino acids. The V gene lost 0 bases and the J gene lost 2 bases, with 16 bases spanning the gap. CDR1 is MNHNS and CDR2 is SASEGT in the germline V gene. The CDR3 region has the DNA TGTGCCAGCAGTGAAGCGCCGCAGGGGAGCTATCAAGAGACCCAGTACTTC. Translation gives CASSEAPQGSYQETQYF.

V usage is TRBV27 and J usage is TRBJ1-1; D unclear. The CDR3 has 18 amino acids. Germline CDR1 and CDR2: MNHEY and SMNVEV (reference sequence). V was cut by 3 bases and J by 5 bases, with 25 bases left in between. CDR3 DNA sequence: TGTGCCAGCAGTTTGGTTTCCCCCCGAGGGCTACTAAATACTGAAGCTTTCTTT. Translating gives CASSLVSPRGLLNTEAFF.

This chain joins TRBV4-1 and TRBJ2-1; TRBD2 matches 10 bases. The germline V gene has CDR1 MGHRA and CDR2 YSYEKL. This CDR3 has 16 amino acids. Trimming removed 4 bases from V and 9 bases from J; junction bases left unmatched: 12. The CDR3 protein is CASSPGSLAGAGEQFF. CDR3 coding DNA: TGCGCCAGCAGCCCAGGTAGTCTAGCGGGAGCAGGTGAGCAGTTCTTC.

The chain combines TRBV7-2 with TRBJ2-1, with D maybe TRBD1 (5 bases). From germline, CDR1 is SGHTA and CDR2 FQGNSA. CDR3 length: 15 residues. V was pared by 1 base and J by 3 bases, with 10 bases between. CDR3 sequence (DNA): TGTGCCAGCAGCTTAGGGGCAGGGCGCTACAATGAGCAGTTCTTC. The encoded protein is CASSLGAGRYNEQFF.

This clone was seen a single time. V usage is TRBV19 and J usage is TRBJ2-1; 12 nucleotides line up with TRBD2. The CDR3 has 17 amino acids. V lost 4 bases, J lost 4 bases, and 8 bases stayed unmatched. Germline-derived CDR1 and CDR2 are LNHDA and SQIVND (reference sequence). The CDR3 sequence is CASSTGLAGRLYNEQFF. In nucleotides, the CDR3 is TGTGCCAGTAGTACAGGACTAGCGGGAAGGTTATACAATGAGCAGTTCTTC.

This chain uses TRBV19 with TRBJ2-7; D possibly matches TRBD1 or TRBD2 (5 bases each). Between the trimmed V and J ends, which lost 5 bases and 7 bases, there was a span of 15 bases. CDR3 size: 13 residues. Germline loops: CDR1 LNHDA, CDR2 SQIVND (reference sequence). The CDR3 bases are TGTGCCAGTAGTTTGGGTTCCGAGGGGGAGCAGTACTTC. Translating it yields CASSLGSEGEQYF. Full variable domain (remainder filled in from reference TRBV19 and TRBJ2-7): DGGITQSPKYLFRKEGQNVTLSCEQNLNHDAMYWYRQDPGQGLRLIYYSQIVNDFQKGDIAEGYSVSREKKESFPLTVTSAQKNPTAFYLCASSLGSEGEQYFGPGTRLTVT.

CDR3 DNA sequence: TGTGCCAGCAGCTTAGCGTTTACAGGGGTCACCGGGGAGCTGTTTTTT. It encodes CASSLAFTGVTGELFF. The V call is TRBV7-9, the J call TRBJ2-2, with TRBD1 matching over 7 bases. The trim removed 0 bases at V and 4 bases at J, leaving 5 bases unmatched. CDR1 and CDR2 (germline): SEHNR, FQNEAQ (reference sequence). This CDR3 has 16 residues.

This chain connects TRBV7-2 to TRBJ2-1; TRBD2 matches 15 bases. V shed 5 bases and J 7 bases; nucleotides not matched to a gene: 6. Germline lookup yields CDR1 SGHTA and CDR2 FQGNSA. The CDR3 length is 16 residues. The CDR3 bases are TGTGCCAGCAGCCCCGGGACTAGCGGGAGGCGGAATGAGCAGTTCTTC. It specifies CASSPGTSGRRNEQFF. The entire variable domain, with the rest obtained from reference TRBV7-2 and TRBJ2-1, is as follows: GAGVSQSPSNKVTEKGKDVELRCDPISGHTALYWYRQSLGQGLEFLIYFQGNSAPDKSGLPSDRFSAERTGGSVSTLTIQRTQQEDSAVYLCASSPGTSGRRNEQFFGPGTRLTVL.

This chain connects TRBV25-1 to TRBJ2-3; 7 bases align to TRBD2. Per germline, CDR1 MGHDK and CDR2 SYGVNS. V was clipped by 4 bases and J by 2 bases; unmatched bases: 9. CDR3 size: 16 residues. As DNA, the CDR3 is TGTGCCAGCAGTGCCCTGGGAGGGGAAAACACAGATACGCAGTATTTT. Translating gives CASSALGGENTDTQYF.

The chain links TRBV5-6 to TRBJ1-2; D not resolved. The CDR3 loop spans 15 amino acids. Trimming cost V 6 bases and J 3 bases, with 18 bases left between them. Germline V lookup: CDR1 SGHDT, CDR2 YYEEEE. CDR3 coding DNA: TGTGCCAGCAACCCCTTAAGGGAAGTGGACTATGGCTACACCTTC. It specifies CASNPLREVDYGYTF.

The count of this clone is one. The V call is TRBV6-1, the J call TRBJ2-5; the match to TRBD2 covers 7 bases. The junction had 11 bases not matched to a gene; V was cut back by 6 bases and J by 4 bases. Germline loops: CDR1 MNHNS, CDR2 SASEGT. CDR3 length: 15 amino acids. In DNA form, the CDR3 reads TGTGCCAGCAGAACCCTGATGGGGGGGGGAGAGACCCAGTACTTC. Translation gives CASRTLMGGGETQYF.

V and J are TRBV29-1 and TRBJ2-7, with TRBD1 matching over 11 bases. After removal of 6 bases from V and 5 bases from J, the junction contained 6 bases not matched to a gene. The CDR3 is 13 residues long. Germline lookup yields CDR1 SQVTM and CDR2 ANQGSEA. This CDR3 is CSVMDRGRDEQYF. CDR3 DNA: TGCAGCGTCATGGACAGGGGGCGCGACGAGCAGTACTTC.

The V call is TRBV30, the J call TRBJ2-5; D is possibly TRBD1 (5 bases). CDR3 length: 14 residues. Germline CDR1 and CDR2: GTSNPN and SVGIG (reference sequence). Trimming took off 6 bases at V and 1 base at J, with 15 bases between the two ends. CDR3 sequence reads: CACLIFQGQETQYF. In DNA, the CDR3 is TGTGCCTGCTTGATTTTCCAGGGCCAAGAGACCCAGTACTTC. Based on the CDR3 plus reference TRBV30 and TRBJ2-5, the full variable domain is SQTIHQWPATLVQPVGSPLSLECTVEGTSNPNLYWYRQAAGRGLQLLFYSVGIGQISSEVPQNLSASRPQDRQFILSSKKLLLSDSGFYLCACLIFQGQETQYFGPGTRLLVL.

The gene calls are TRBV14 and TRBJ2-1; D might be TRBD2 (5 bases). V lost 0 bases and J lost 6, with 12 bases in between. The CDR3 contains 15 residues. CDR1 is SGHDN and CDR2 is FVKESK in the germline V gene. For the CDR3, the DNA is TGTGCCAGCAGCCAAGATGGCCTAGCCGGCAATGAGCAGTTCTTC. Translated, it gives CASSQDGLAGNEQFF. Supplemented by reference TRBV14 and TRBJ2-1, the full variable domain reads EAGVTQFPSHSVIEKGQTVTLRCDPISGHDNLYWYRRVMGKEIKFLLHFVKESKQDESGMPNNRFLAERTGGTYSTLKVQPAELEDSGVYFCASSQDGLAGNEQFFGPGTRLTVL.

This clone was counted once. This rearrangement joins TRBV5-8 to TRBJ2-7; 7 bases fit TRBD1. CDR1 SGHTS and CDR2 YDEGEE come from the germline V gene. After removal of 4 bases from V and 3 bases from J, the junction contained 7 bases not matched to a gene. The CDR3 covers 14 residues. The CDR3 loop reads CASSPGQTNYEQYF. CDR3 in DNA: TGTGCCAGCAGCCCGGGACAGACCAACTACGAGCAGTACTTC. Variable domain in full (rest from reference TRBV5-8 and TRBJ2-7): EAGVTQSPTHLIKTRGQQATLRCSPISGHTSVYWYQQALGLGLQFLLWYDEGEERNRGNFPPRFSGRQFPNYSSELNVNALELEDSALYLCASSPGQTNYEQYFGPGTRLTVT.

The chain employs TRBV7-8 and TRBJ1-1, with D possibly TRBD1 on 5 matching bases. The CDR3 runs 15 residues. Per germline, CDR1 SGHVS and CDR2 FQNEAQ. V lost 3 bases, J lost 4 bases, and 15 bases lay in between. DNA for the CDR3: TGTGCCAGCAGCTTTATTCGGGACTCAGGCACTGAAGCTTTCTTT. This encodes CASSFIRDSGTEAFF.

V gene TRBV19 combines with J gene TRBJ1-1; D unresolved. CDR1 is LNHDA and CDR2 is SQIVND in the germline V gene (reference sequence). V lost 5 bases and J 4 bases, leaving 14 bases between the germline ends. CDR3 length: 14 residues. Written as DNA, the CDR3 is TGTGCCAGTAGTCTCGGGCATCCCCCCACTGAAGCTTTCTTT. As protein: CASSLGHPPTEAFF.

This CDR3 reads CASSLWLAGGEETQYF. CDR3 DNA sequence: TGTGCCAGCAGTTTATGGCTAGCGGGAGGGGAAGAGACCCAGTACTTC. The gene calls are TRBV27 and TRBJ2-5; TRBD2 matches 12 bases. This CDR3 is 16 amino acids long. The J segment lost 3 bases and the V segment lost 1 base, leaving 3 bases of the junction unmatched. Germline values: CDR1 MNHEY, CDR2 SMNVEV (reference sequence).

The rearrangement links TRBV5-1 to TRBJ2-7, with TRBD1 identical over 8 bases. This CDR3 contains 15 residues. V was clipped by 3 bases and J by 4 bases; unmatched bases: 9. Germline V gene data show CDR1 as SGHRS and CDR2 as YFSETQ. As DNA, the CDR3 is TGCGCCAGCAGCTCCGGACAGGGTGTCGGGTACGAGCAGTACTTC. Amino acid sequence: CASSSGQGVGYEQYF.

This clone was counted a few times. The chain is built from TRBV5-6 and TRBJ1-1, with D hard to call. Germline-derived CDR1 and CDR2 are SGHDT and YYEEEE. The CDR3 has 12 residues. Trimming took off 3 bases at V and 0 bases at J, with 3 bases between the two ends. The CDR3 sequence: CASSWVNTEAFF. CDR3 in DNA: TGTGCCAGCAGCTGGGTGAACACTGAAGCTTTCTTT.